The 23 T cell receptor beta chains below all came from one sample that was sequenced in a study of cytomegalovirus exposure and HLA in healthy donors. PCR primers comprised 60 Vbeta and 13 Jbeta primers. The assay was immunoSEQ multiplex PCR, and TCRdb's table has in-frame clones only and misses some. The sample contains 110,000 to 150,000 clones, about 80% of which appear only once. Sequencing was performed on PBMCs. These receptors came from a man aged 40-49 years in good health and CMV-seropositive.

This clone has just one count. V usage is TRBV6-5 and J usage is TRBJ2-3, with 14 bases matching TRBD2. V trimming: 4 bases; J trimming: 5 bases; junction bases outside the gene matches: 2. The CDR3 spans 15 residues. CDR1 and CDR2 (germline): MNHEY, SVGAGI. The CDR3 protein is CASSFGTSGGDTQYF. The CDR3 nucleotides read TGTGCCAGCAGTTTCGGGACTAGCGGGGGAGATACGCAGTATTTT.

The CDR3 region is CASSLRGPEDEQFF. The CDR3 nucleotides read TGTGCCAGCAGCTTAAGGGGGCCCGAGGATGAGCAGTTCTTC. J is TRBJ2-1 and V is TRBV7-6; TRBD1 aligns across 7 bases. The germline V gene encodes CDR1 SGHVS and CDR2 FNYEAQ. The V and J ends lost 2 bases and 8 bases, in that order; junction bases with no gene match: 6. The CDR3 runs 14 residues.

The chain has TRBV6-5 and TRBJ1-5; the D gene is possibly TRBD1 (5 bases). This CDR3 spans 14 amino acids. Per germline, CDR1 MNHEY and CDR2 SVGAGI. Trimming left V 5 bases short and J 1 base short, with 9 bases between. The CDR3 region is CASSARGSNQPQHF. CDR3 nucleotide sequence: TGTGCCAGCAGTGCTAGGGGCAGCAATCAGCCCCAGCATTTT.

This chain uses TRBV21-1 with TRBJ2-7; the table assigns TRBD2, which was not confirmed against the DNA. TRBV21-1 is an annotated pseudogene. This CDR3 is 21 amino acids long. The chain's CDR3 is CASSKEASGSAKGVVSYEQYF. The CDR3 nucleotides read TGTGCCAGCAGCAAAGAGGCTAGCGGGAGCGCAAAAGGGGTTGTAAGCTACGAGCAGTACTTC.

This chain uses TRBV2 with TRBJ2-2; no clear D gene. This CDR3 spans 13 amino acids. The germline V and J ends were trimmed by 5 bases and 7 bases, with 11 bases remaining between them. The germline CDR1 and CDR2 sequences are SNHLY and FYNNEI. The CDR3 spells CASSSPPGGELFF. The CDR3 coding sequence is TGTGCCAGCAGTTCCCCCCCCGGCGGGGAGCTGTTTTTT. The variable domain in full, completed from reference TRBV2 and TRBJ2-2, reads EPEVTQTPSHQVTQMGQEVILRCVPISNHLYFYWYRQILGQKVEFLVSFYNNEISEKSEIFDDQFSVERPDGSNFTLKIRSTKLEDSAMYFCASSSPPGGELFFGEGSRLTVL.

The CDR3 sequence: CASSLGGTSRQTQYF. The CDR3 DNA reads as TGCGCCAGCAGCTTGGGGGGGACAAGCCGGCAGACCCAGTACTTC. The chain recombines TRBV5-1 with TRBJ2-5; tentative D call: TRBD1 (6 bases). V gave up 0 bases and J gave up 6 bases, with 15 bases separating them. The CDR3 loop spans 15 amino acids. CDR1 is SGHRS, CDR2 YFSETQ, per germline. The variable domain in full, completed from reference TRBV5-1 and TRBJ2-5, reads KAGVTQTPRYLIKTRGQQVTLSCSPISGHRSVSWYQQTPGQGLQFLFEYFSETQRNKGNFPGRFSGRQFSNSRSEMNVSTLELGDSALYLCASSLGGTSRQTQYFGPGTRLLVL.

This clone has a handful of counts. This chain uses TRBV7-8 with TRBJ2-2; 11 nucleotides match TRBD2. V shed 0 bases and J 0 bases; nucleotides not matched to a gene: 15. Germline lookup yields CDR1 SGHVS and CDR2 FQNEAQ. The CDR3 is 22 amino acids. Here the CDR3 reads CASSLAAGVSGRAISNTGELFF. The CDR3 DNA follows: TGTGCCAGCAGCTTAGCGGCCGGGGTTAGCGGGAGGGCGATCTCGAACACCGGGGAGCTGTTTTTT. Variable domain in full (rest from reference TRBV7-8 and TRBJ2-2): GAGVSQSPRYKVAKRGQDVALRCDPISGHVSLFWYQQALGQGPEFLTYFQNEAQLDKSGLPSDRFFAERPEGSVSTLKIQRTQQEDSAVYLCASSLAAGVSGRAISNTGELFFGEGSRLTVL.

This clone was seen just once. The chain carries TRBV25-1 and TRBJ2-7; D may be TRBD2 (6 bases). The CDR3 loop spans 17 amino acids. Germline V CDR1 and CDR2: MGHDK, SYGVNS. Trimming cost V 2 bases and J 4 bases, with 21 bases left between them. CDR3 sequence: CASSEDSGEIYSYEQYF. Here the CDR3 DNA reads TGTGCCAGCAGTGAAGATAGCGGAGAAATTTATTCTTACGAGCAGTACTTC.

This clone was seen only once. The chain joins TRBV12-5 to TRBJ2-2; 10 bases map to TRBD2. From germline, CDR1 is LGHNT and CDR2 FRNRAP. The CDR3 totals 15 residues. V lost 3 bases to trimming and J lost 4 bases; unmatched junction nucleotides: 2. CDR3: CASGLGLAATGELFF. In DNA form, the CDR3 reads TGTGCTAGTGGTTTAGGACTAGCGGCCACCGGGGAGCTGTTTTTT.

The chain carries TRBV14 and TRBJ1-2, with D perhaps TRBD1 (6 bases). The V gene's germline CDR1 is SGHDN and CDR2 FVKESK. The CDR3 runs to 14 residues. Trimming shortened V by 0 bases and J by 8 bases, and 13 bases separated the two germline ends. CDR3 region: CASSQDQQGEGYTF. CDR3 nucleotides: TGTGCCAGCAGCCAAGATCAACAGGGCGAGGGCTACACCTTC.

The V and J genes are TRBV6-5 and TRBJ2-1; 10 bases line up with TRBD2. The CDR3 contains 15 residues. J gave up 6 bases and V 7 bases, and 9 bases lay outside the gene matches. Germline V CDR1 and CDR2: MNHEY, SVGAGI. In DNA, the CDR3 is TGTGCCAGCACCTCGGCTAGCGGGAGCGTCAATGAGCAGTTCTTC. This sequence encodes CASTSASGSVNEQFF.

DNA for the CDR3: TGTGCCAGCAGCTTCACCGGGACAGGAGACTACGAGCAGTACTTC. Translation: CASSFTGTGDYEQYF. The chain combines TRBV5-6 with TRBJ2-7, with 8 bases lining up with TRBD1. The ends lost 2 bases at V and 3 bases at J; junction bases unmatched: 7. CDR1 SGHDT and CDR2 YYEEEE come from the germline V gene. The CDR3 has 15 residues.

This clone appeared a few times. The chain recombines TRBV10-3 with TRBJ2-2; the match to TRBD1 covers 7 bases. Germline V lookup: CDR1 ENHRY, CDR2 SYGVKD. The V and J ends lost 4 bases and 4 bases, in that order; junction bases with no gene match: 6. The CDR3 spans 15 residues. The CDR3 bases are TGTGCCATCAGTGGCCGGGACAGCTCCACCGGGGAGCTGTTTTTT. It specifies CAISGRDSSTGELFF.

The V gene is TRBV7-2, the J gene TRBJ1-2, with a tentative D call TRBD1 (5 bases). This CDR3 contains 15 residues. V was cut by 7 bases and J by 4 bases, with 19 bases left in between. Looked up from germline, CDR1 is SGHTA and CDR2 is FQGNSA. DNA for the CDR3: TGTGCCAGCACCGAAGGTCGGGGGTTGGGCTATGGCTACACCTTC. Protein: CASTEGRGLGYGYTF.

The rearrangement joins TRBV5-1 to TRBJ1-2; D possibly corresponds to TRBD1 (5 bases). The CDR3 totals 15 residues. V was cut by 0 bases and J by 1 base, with 10 bases left in between. CDR1 and CDR2 (germline): SGHRS, YFSETQ. The CDR3 DNA reads as TGCGCCAGCAGCTTGGAAAACAGGTATAACTATGGCTACACCTTC. Translated, it gives CASSLENRYNYGYTF.

The chain employs TRBV7-2 and TRBJ2-2; tentative D call: TRBD2 (5 bases). Trimming shortened V by 0 bases and J by 0 bases, and 8 bases separated the two germline ends. The germline V gene encodes CDR1 SGHTA and CDR2 FQGNSA. The CDR3 has 16 amino acids. CDR3 sequence (DNA): TGTGCCAGCAGCTTAGCAGTACTAGCGAACACCGGGGAGCTGTTTTTT. It specifies CASSLAVLANTGELFF.

This clone was seen just once. The chain combines TRBV14 with TRBJ1-4; unclear D gene. CDR1 and CDR2 (germline): SGHDN, FVKESK. There are 13 residues in the CDR3. Trimming took 4 bases from V and 7 from J, leaving 10 bases between them. CDR3 sequence: CASSPIYGEKLFF. The CDR3 DNA is TGTGCCAGCAGCCCTATATATGGTGAAAAACTGTTTTTT.

V usage is TRBV2 and J usage is TRBJ2-7; 7 bases are a match to TRBD1. V shed 6 bases and J 0 bases; nucleotides not matched to a gene: 5. The CDR3 is made up of 14 amino acids. In germline, CDR1 is SNHLY, CDR2 FYNNEI. The CDR3, as DNA: TGTGCCAGCAGCCTCCGGGACAGCTCCTACGAGCAGTACTTC. It is translated as CASSLRDSSYEQYF.

The chain uses TRBV19 and TRBJ1-2; no definite D call. This CDR3 is built from 14 residues. CDR1 and CDR2 from the germline V gene are LNHDA and SQIVND (reference sequence). The germline V and J ends were trimmed by 7 bases and 4 bases, with 16 bases remaining between them. The CDR3, as DNA: TGTGCCAGTACCAAAAGCGGGGAATTCTATGGCTACACCTTC. Translating gives CASTKSGEFYGYTF.

V usage is TRBV7-7 and J usage is TRBJ2-3, with 7 positions matching TRBD2. CDR3 size: 14 residues. The trim removed 5 bases at V and 3 bases at J, leaving 5 bases unmatched. In germline, CDR1 is SSHAT, CDR2 FNYEAQ (reference sequence). Here the CDR3 DNA reads TGTGCCAGCAGCCCTTGGGGGGGGACAGATACGCAGTATTTT. Protein: CASSPWGGTDTQYF.

This chain uses TRBV30 with TRBJ1-2, with 7 positions matching TRBD1. This CDR3 region has 14 residues. Germline V gene lookup returns CDR1 GTSNPN and CDR2 SVGIG (reference sequence). Germline trimming cut 2 bases from V and 8 bases from J; bases unmatched to any gene: 11. The CDR3 region has the DNA TGTGCCTGGAGTTGGACGTCAGGGGGTTGGGGCTACACCTTC. Its protein is CAWSWTSGGWGYTF.

This sequence joins TRBV7-9 and TRBJ2-1; 8 nucleotides align to TRBD2. CDR1 is SEHNR, CDR2 FQNEAQ, per germline (reference sequence). The CDR3 totals 17 residues. The trim removed 5 bases at V and 5 bases at J, leaving 14 bases unmatched. CDR3 nucleotide sequence: TGTGCCAGCAGCCAAATCACAGGGACTAGACTTAACAATGAGCAGTTCTTC. Its translation is CASSQITGTRLNNEQFF.

The chain combines TRBV5-1 with TRBJ2-3; D perhaps matches TRBD1 (6 bases). Germline V gene sequence: CDR1 SGHRS, CDR2 YFSETQ. V lost 3 bases and J 2 bases, leaving 10 bases between the germline ends. There are 14 residues in the CDR3. The CDR3 here is CASSSDRITDTQYF. The CDR3 DNA reads as TGCGCCAGCAGCTCAGACAGGATCACAGATACGCAGTATTTT.